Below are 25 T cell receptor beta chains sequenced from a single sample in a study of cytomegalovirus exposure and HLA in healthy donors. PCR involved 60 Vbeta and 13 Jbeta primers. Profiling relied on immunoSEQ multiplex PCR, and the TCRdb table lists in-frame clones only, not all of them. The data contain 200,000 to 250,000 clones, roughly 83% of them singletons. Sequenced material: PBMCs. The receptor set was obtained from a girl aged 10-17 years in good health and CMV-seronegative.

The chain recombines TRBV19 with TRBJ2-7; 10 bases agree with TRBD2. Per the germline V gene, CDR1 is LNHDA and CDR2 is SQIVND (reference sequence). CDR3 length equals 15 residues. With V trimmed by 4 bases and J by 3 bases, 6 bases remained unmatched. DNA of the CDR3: TGTGCCAGTAGTAAGTCGGGGACTAGCGACTACGAGCAGTACTTC. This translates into CASSKSGTSDYEQYF.

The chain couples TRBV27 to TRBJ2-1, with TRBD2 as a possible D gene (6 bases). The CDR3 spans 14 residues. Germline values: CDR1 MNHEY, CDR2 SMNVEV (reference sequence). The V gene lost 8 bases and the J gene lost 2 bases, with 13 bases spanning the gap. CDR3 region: CASSARLAYNEQFF. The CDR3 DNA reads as TGTGCCAGCTCGGCCAGACTAGCCTACAATGAGCAGTTCTTC.

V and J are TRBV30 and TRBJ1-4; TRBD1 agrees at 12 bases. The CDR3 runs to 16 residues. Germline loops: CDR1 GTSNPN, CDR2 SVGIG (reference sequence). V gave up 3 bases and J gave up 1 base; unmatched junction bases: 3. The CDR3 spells CAWSRDRGRTNEKLFF. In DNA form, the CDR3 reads TGTGCCTGGAGCCGGGACAGGGGGCGAACTAATGAAAAACTGTTTTTT.

The CDR3 DNA is TGTGCCAGCAGCCTCATCAGCTACGAGCAGTACTTC. Translated, it gives CASSLISYEQYF. This sequence joins TRBV7-9 and TRBJ2-7; D is uncertain. The CDR3 sequence is 12 residues long. Per germline, CDR1 SEHNR and CDR2 FQNEAQ (reference sequence). Deletions cut 5 bases from V and 3 bases from J, with 8 bases between. The full variable domain, completed using reference TRBV7-9 and TRBJ2-7, is DTGVSQNPRHKITKRGQNVTFRCDPISEHNRLYWYRQTLGQGPEFLTYFQNEAQLEKSRLLSDRFSAERPKGSFSTLEIQRTEQGDSAMYLCASSLISYEQYFGPGTRLTVT.

The CDR3: CASSEGRGAHQETQYF. The CDR3, as DNA: TGTGCCAGCAGCGAGGGGAGGGGCGCCCACCAAGAGACCCAGTACTTC. V gene TRBV9 combines with J gene TRBJ2-5, with 7 nucleotides matching TRBD2. The length of the CDR3 is 16 residues. With 3 bases clipped from V and 0 bases from J, the junction kept 8 bases outside the gene matches. Germline lookup yields CDR1 SGDLS and CDR2 YYNGEE.

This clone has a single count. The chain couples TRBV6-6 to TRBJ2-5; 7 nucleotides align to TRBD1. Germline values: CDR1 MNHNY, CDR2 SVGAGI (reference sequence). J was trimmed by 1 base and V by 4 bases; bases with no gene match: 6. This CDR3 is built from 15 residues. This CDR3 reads CASSSTGSRQETQYF. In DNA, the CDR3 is TGTGCCAGCAGTTCGACAGGGAGCCGCCAAGAGACCCAGTACTTC.

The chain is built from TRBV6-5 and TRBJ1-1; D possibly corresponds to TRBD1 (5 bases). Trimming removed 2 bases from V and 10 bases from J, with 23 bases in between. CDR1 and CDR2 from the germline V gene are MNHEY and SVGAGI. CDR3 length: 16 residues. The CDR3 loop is CASSYRPNLKTAGAFF. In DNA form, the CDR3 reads TGTGCCAGCAGTTACCGTCCCAACCTCAAGACAGCCGGAGCTTTCTTT.

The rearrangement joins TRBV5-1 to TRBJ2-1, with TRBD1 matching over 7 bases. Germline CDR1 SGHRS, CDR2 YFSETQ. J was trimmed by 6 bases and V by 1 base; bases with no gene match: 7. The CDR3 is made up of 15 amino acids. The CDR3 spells CASSLFGTGANEQFF. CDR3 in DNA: TGCGCCAGCAGCTTGTTCGGAACAGGGGCCAATGAGCAGTTCTTC. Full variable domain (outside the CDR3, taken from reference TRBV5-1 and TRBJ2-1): KAGVTQTPRYLIKTRGQQVTLSCSPISGHRSVSWYQQTPGQGLQFLFEYFSETQRNKGNFPGRFSGRQFSNSRSEMNVSTLELGDSALYLCASSLFGTGANEQFFGPGTRLTVL.

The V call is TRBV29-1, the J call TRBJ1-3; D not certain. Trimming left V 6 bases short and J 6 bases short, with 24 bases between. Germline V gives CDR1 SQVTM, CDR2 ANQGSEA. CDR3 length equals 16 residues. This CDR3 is CSVDPKHSLGVNTIYF. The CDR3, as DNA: TGCAGCGTAGATCCAAAACATTCATTGGGCGTAAACACCATATATTTT.

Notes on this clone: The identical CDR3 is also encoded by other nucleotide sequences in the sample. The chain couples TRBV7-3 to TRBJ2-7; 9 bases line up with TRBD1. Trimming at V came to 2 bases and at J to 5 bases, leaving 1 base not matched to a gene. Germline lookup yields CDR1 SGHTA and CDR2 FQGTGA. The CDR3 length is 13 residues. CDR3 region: CASSLDRGDEQYF. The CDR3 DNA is TGTGCCAGCAGCTTAGACAGGGGGGACGAGCAGTACTTC.

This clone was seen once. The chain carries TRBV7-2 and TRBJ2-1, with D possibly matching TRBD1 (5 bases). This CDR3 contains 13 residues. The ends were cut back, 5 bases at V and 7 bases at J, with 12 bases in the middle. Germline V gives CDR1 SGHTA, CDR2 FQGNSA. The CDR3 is CASSAIRVNEQFF. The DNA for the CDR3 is TGTGCCAGCAGCGCGATCAGGGTAAATGAGCAGTTCTTC.

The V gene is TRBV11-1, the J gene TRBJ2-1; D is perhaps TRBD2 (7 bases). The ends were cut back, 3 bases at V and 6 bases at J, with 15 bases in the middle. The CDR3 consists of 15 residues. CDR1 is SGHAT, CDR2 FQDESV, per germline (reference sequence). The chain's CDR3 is CASSFHPGGVNEQFF. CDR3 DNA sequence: TGTGCCAGCAGCTTTCATCCGGGGGGCGTCAATGAGCAGTTCTTC.

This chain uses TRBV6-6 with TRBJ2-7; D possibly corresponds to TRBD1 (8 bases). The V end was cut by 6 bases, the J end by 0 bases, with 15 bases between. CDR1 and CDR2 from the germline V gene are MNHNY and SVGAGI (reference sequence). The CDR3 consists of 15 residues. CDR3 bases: TGTGCCAGCAGGTCTACAGGGGGGGCCTCCTACGAGCAGTACTTC. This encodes CASRSTGGASYEQYF.

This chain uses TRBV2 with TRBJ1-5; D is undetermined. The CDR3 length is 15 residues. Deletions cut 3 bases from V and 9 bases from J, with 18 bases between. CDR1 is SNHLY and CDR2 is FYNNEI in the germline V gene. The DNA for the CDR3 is TGTGCCAGCAGTGAGGGCCAGACACTTTTTTTGCCCCAGCATTTT. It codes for CASSEGQTLFLPQHF.

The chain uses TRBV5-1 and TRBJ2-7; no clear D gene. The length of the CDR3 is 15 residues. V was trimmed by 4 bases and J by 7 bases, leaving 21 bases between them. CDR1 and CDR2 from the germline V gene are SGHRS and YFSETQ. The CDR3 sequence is CASSLEWQVDGEQYF. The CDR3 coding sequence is TGCGCCAGCAGCCTGGAGTGGCAGGTGGATGGAGAGCAGTACTTC.

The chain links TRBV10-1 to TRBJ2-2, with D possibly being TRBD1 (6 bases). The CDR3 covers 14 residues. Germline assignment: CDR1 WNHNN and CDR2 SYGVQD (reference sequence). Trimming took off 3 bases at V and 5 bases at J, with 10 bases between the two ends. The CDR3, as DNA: TGCGCCAGCAGTGAATACAGGGCGACCGGGGAGCTGTTTTTT. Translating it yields CASSEYRATGELFF.

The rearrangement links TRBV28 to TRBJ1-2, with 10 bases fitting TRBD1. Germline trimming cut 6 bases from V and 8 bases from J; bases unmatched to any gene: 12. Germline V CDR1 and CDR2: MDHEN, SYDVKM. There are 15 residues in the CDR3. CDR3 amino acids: CASRRPLGQGSGYTF. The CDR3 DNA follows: TGTGCCAGCAGGAGACCTCTGGGACAGGGGAGCGGCTACACCTTC.

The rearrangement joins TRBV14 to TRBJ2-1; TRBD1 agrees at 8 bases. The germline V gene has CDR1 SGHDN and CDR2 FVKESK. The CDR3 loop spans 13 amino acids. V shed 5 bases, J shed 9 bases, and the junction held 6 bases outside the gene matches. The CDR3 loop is CASSGTGIPEQFF. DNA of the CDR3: TGTGCCAGCAGCGGGACAGGTATCCCTGAGCAGTTCTTC.

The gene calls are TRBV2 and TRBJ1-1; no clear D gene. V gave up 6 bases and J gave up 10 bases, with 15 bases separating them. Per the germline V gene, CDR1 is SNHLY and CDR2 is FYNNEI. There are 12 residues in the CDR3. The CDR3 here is CASRQDSFVAFF. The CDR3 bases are TGTGCCAGCAGGCAAGACTCCTTTGTAGCTTTCTTT.

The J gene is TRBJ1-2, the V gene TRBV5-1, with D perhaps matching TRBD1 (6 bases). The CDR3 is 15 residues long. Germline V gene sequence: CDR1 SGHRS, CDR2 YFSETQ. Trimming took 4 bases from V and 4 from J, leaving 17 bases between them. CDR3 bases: TGCGCCAGCAGCCCGCTCCAGACAGGAACCTATGGCTACACCTTC. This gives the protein CASSPLQTGTYGYTF.

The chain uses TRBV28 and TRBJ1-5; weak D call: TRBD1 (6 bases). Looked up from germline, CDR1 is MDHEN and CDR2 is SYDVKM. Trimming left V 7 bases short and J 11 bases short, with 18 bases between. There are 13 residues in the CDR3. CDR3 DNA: TGTGCCAGCACCCCCACAGGGACCGGCTCCCAGCATTTT. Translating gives CASTPTGTGSQHF.

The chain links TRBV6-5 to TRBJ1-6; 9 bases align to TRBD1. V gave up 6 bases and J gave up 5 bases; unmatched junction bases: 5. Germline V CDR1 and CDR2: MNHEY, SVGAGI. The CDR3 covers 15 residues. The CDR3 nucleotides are TGTGCCAGCAGGACTGACAGGGGGAATAATTCACCCCTCCACTTT. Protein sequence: CASRTDRGNNSPLHF.

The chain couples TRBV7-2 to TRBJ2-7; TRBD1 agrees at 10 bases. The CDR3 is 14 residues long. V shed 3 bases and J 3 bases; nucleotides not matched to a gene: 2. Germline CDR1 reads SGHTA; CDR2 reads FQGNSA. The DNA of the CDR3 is TGTGCCAGCAGCTTGGGGGACAGGGGCTACGAGCAGTACTTC. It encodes CASSLGDRGYEQYF.

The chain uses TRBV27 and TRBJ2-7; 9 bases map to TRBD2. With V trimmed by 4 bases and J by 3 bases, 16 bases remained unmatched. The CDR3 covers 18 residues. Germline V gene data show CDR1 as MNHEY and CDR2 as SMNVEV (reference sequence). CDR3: CASSSETDFSGRFYEQYF. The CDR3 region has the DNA TGTGCCAGCAGTTCCGAAACCGATTTTAGCGGGAGATTCTACGAGCAGTACTTC.

CDR3 coding DNA: TGTGCCAGCGACAGGGGGGCTGATTCACCCCTCCACTTT. Translation: CASDRGADSPLHF. The chain recombines TRBV9 with TRBJ1-6; 9 bases are shared with TRBD1. Germline-derived CDR1 and CDR2 are SGDLS and YYNGEE. V shed 7 bases and J 8 bases; nucleotides not matched to a gene: 4. The CDR3 is made up of 13 amino acids.